The 20 T cell receptor beta chains below were found in one sample sequenced in a study of memory CD4+ T cells and cytomegalovirus serostatus. The repertoire was sequenced with immunoSEQ multiplex PCR; TCRdb's copy has only in-frame clones and lacks some. The repertoire holds roughly 50,000 clones, with roughly four fifths as singletons. The sort gate was single viable CD3+CD4+CD8-CD45RO+ cells for memory CD4+ T cells. Input material: memory CD4+ T cells from blood. The source is an adult in good health and CMV-seronegative.

J is TRBJ1-1 and V is TRBV6-1; the D gene is possibly TRBD1 (6 bases). V was trimmed by 7 bases and J by 0 bases, leaving 9 bases between them. This CDR3 is 13 amino acids long. Germline assignment: CDR1 MNHNS and CDR2 SASEGT. For the CDR3, the DNA is TGTGCCAGCACAGGGGAGATGAACACTGAAGCTTTCTTT. The encoded protein is CASTGEMNTEAFF.

This clone was seen more than once but under ten times. This chain's CDR3 is CATSRSSGGEQFF. CDR3 in DNA: TGTGCCACCAGCAGATCTTCGGGGGGTGAGCAGTTCTTC. The chain couples TRBV15 to TRBJ2-1; 7 bases map to TRBD2. The CDR3 runs to 13 residues. Germline CDR1 reads LNHNV; CDR2 reads YYDKDF (reference sequence). V lost 2 bases to trimming and J lost 9 bases; unmatched junction nucleotides: 4.

This rearrangement joins TRBV30 to TRBJ1-1; D may be TRBD1 (5 bases). This CDR3 spans 13 amino acids. Germline lookup yields CDR1 GTSNPN and CDR2 SVGIG (reference sequence). V was cut by 2 bases and J by 1 base, with 8 bases left in between. The CDR3 sequence is CAWSLTANTEAFF. The CDR3 DNA follows: TGTGCCTGGAGTCTGACAGCGAACACTGAAGCTTTCTTT.

This sequence joins TRBV27 and TRBJ1-2; D is possibly TRBD1 (5 bases). V lost 0 bases to trimming and J lost 4 bases, with 12 bases between them. This CDR3 has 15 amino acids. The V gene's germline CDR1 is MNHEY and CDR2 SMNVEV (reference sequence). The CDR3 nucleotides read TGTGCCAGCAGTTTATCATTACAGGTCCCCTATGGCTACACCTTC. It is translated as CASSLSLQVPYGYTF.

The V call is TRBV4-3, the J call TRBJ1-5; D is possibly TRBD1 (5 bases). The V end lost 3 bases, the J end lost 4 bases, and 7 bases lay between the germline ends. The CDR3 covers 13 residues. Germline V gene sequence: CDR1 LGHNA, CDR2 YSLEER. The CDR3 region is CASSQGLNQPQHF. The CDR3, as DNA: TGCGCCAGCAGCCAGGGACTTAATCAGCCCCAGCATTTT.

This clone was picked up one time. This chain joins TRBV6-5 and TRBJ2-7; 9 nucleotides line up with TRBD1. V was pared by 10 bases and J by 0 bases, with 7 bases of the junction left unmatched. Germline V gene data show CDR1 as MNHEY and CDR2 as SVGAGI. The CDR3 has 14 residues. CDR3 residues: CATLSTGGSYEQYF. The CDR3 DNA follows: TGTGCCACCCTATCGACAGGGGGCTCCTACGAGCAGTACTTC.

The chain recombines TRBV7-2 with TRBJ1-4; TRBD1 is a possible D gene (5 bases). CDR1 and CDR2 (germline): SGHTA, FQGNSA. Trimming cost V 1 base and J 5 bases, with 14 bases left between them. The CDR3 totals 16 residues. The CDR3 coding sequence is TGTGCCAGCAGCTTAGTAGGCGGGGGGTTAAATGAAAAACTGTTTTTT. This gives the protein CASSLVGGGLNEKLFF.

In its sample, this clone was seen a few times. The J gene is TRBJ1-2, the V gene TRBV6-1; D is possibly TRBD1 (5 bases). This CDR3 comprises 15 residues. Germline CDR1 is MNHNS and CDR2 is SASEGT. The V end lost 2 bases, the J end lost 3 bases, and 13 bases lay between the germline ends. The CDR3 loop reads CASSETPGVDYGYTF. DNA for the CDR3: TGTGCCAGCAGTGAAACCCCGGGGGTAGACTATGGCTACACCTTC.

The chain employs TRBV19 and TRBJ1-4; D ambiguous. Trimming removed 1 base at V and 3 bases at J, with 12 bases between. CDR1 and CDR2 (germline): LNHDA, SQIVND (reference sequence). This CDR3 is built from 16 residues. CDR3 amino acids: CASSIGAGAANEKLFF. The DNA of the CDR3 is TGTGCCAGTAGTATAGGCGCAGGAGCGGCTAATGAAAAACTGTTTTTT.

This clone has just one count. Other DNA sequences in this sample translate to the same CDR3. The rearrangement uses TRBV4-3 and TRBJ2-7; possibly TRBD2 for D (5 bases). There are 13 residues in the CDR3. Germline CDR1 is LGHNA and CDR2 is YSLEER. Trimming stripped 4 bases from V and 1 base from J, with 8 bases between. The CDR3 reads CASSLGLSYEQYF. CDR3 DNA: TGCGCCAGCAGCCTAGGACTGTCCTACGAGCAGTACTTC.

The J gene is TRBJ1-4, the V gene TRBV30; a weak D match, TRBD1 (5 bases). The CDR3 has 16 residues. Germline V gene sequence: CDR1 GTSNPN, CDR2 SVGIG (reference sequence). V lost 4 bases and J 4 bases, leaving 19 bases between the germline ends. The CDR3 loop is CAWKWGGSAYNEKLFF. In DNA, the CDR3 is TGTGCCTGGAAGTGGGGGGGGTCGGCCTATAATGAAAAACTGTTTTTT.

V gene TRBV5-6 combines with J gene TRBJ2-1; D is uncertain. The V end lost 4 bases, the J end lost 9 bases, and 8 bases lay between the germline ends. Germline CDR1 reads SGHDT; CDR2 reads YYEEEE. The CDR3 runs to 11 residues. The CDR3 is CASSRLTEQFF. The CDR3 bases are TGTGCCAGCAGCCGGCTGACTGAGCAGTTCTTC.

The CDR3 here is CSVGGRLHTDTQYF. The CDR3 DNA reads TGCAGCGTTGGGGGGCGGCTCCACACAGATACGCAGTATTTT. The V gene is TRBV29-1, the J gene TRBJ2-3; D is perhaps TRBD1 (6 bases). Germline loops: CDR1 SQVTM, CDR2 ANQGSEA. V lost 4 bases and J lost 2, with 13 bases in between. The CDR3 runs to 14 residues.

The chain couples TRBV6-4 to TRBJ2-6; the D gene could be TRBD1 or TRBD2 (5 bases each). CDR3 length: 19 residues. V was pared by 2 bases and J by 4 bases, with 21 bases between. CDR1 is MRHNA, CDR2 SNTAGT, per germline. The CDR3 sequence: CASSDTGKGGYGGANVLTF. As DNA, the CDR3 is TGTGCCAGCAGTGACACAGGAAAGGGCGGGTATGGAGGGGCCAACGTCCTGACTTTC.

This sequence joins TRBV27 and TRBJ1-3, with D possibly being TRBD1 (6 bases). CDR3 length: 16 amino acids. Germline loops: CDR1 MNHEY, CDR2 SMNVEV (reference sequence). The ends were cut back, 2 bases at V and 2 bases at J, with 13 bases in the middle. CDR3 region: CASSLTGGGAGNTIYF. The CDR3 DNA is TGTGCCAGCAGTTTAACTGGGGGGGGCGCTGGAAACACCATATATTTT.

The table lists this clone with a count of one. This chain joins TRBV11-2 and TRBJ2-1, with 8 bases fitting TRBD2. Germline V CDR1 and CDR2: SGHAT, FQNNGV. V shed 5 bases and J 6 bases; nucleotides not matched to a gene: 12. This CDR3 spans 16 amino acids. The CDR3 nucleotides read TGTGCCAGCAGCGGCAGACTAGCGAGTTACTTCAATGAGCAGTTCTTC. This codes for CASSGRLASYFNEQFF.

A few counts support this clone. This sequence joins TRBV29-1 and TRBJ1-1; D perhaps matches TRBD1 (5 bases). Trimming left V 5 bases short and J 7 bases short, with 17 bases between. This CDR3 region has 13 residues. Germline CDR1 and CDR2: SQVTM and ANQGSEA. The CDR3 region has the DNA TGCAGCGTTAAAGGGGCCCTGCGGAATGAAGCTTTCTTT. Protein: CSVKGALRNEAFF.

The rearrangement links TRBV13 to TRBJ1-2; D unresolved. This CDR3 contains 14 residues. Trimming left V 4 bases short and J 8 bases short, with 17 bases between. Germline CDR1 and CDR2: PRHDT and FYEKMQ (reference sequence). CDR3 sequence reads: CASSSFLAQRGYTF. The CDR3 DNA reads TGTGCCAGCAGCTCCTTCCTGGCTCAACGGGGCTACACCTTC.

The chain carries TRBV7-2 and TRBJ2-7, with 9 positions matching TRBD2. Trimming at V came to 4 bases and at J to 3 bases, leaving 7 bases not matched to a gene. Germline V CDR1 and CDR2: SGHTA, FQGNSA. This CDR3 is built from 15 residues. The CDR3 DNA sequence: TGTGCCAGCAGCTCAACCTCTAGCGGGATCTACGAGCAGTACTTC. Residues: CASSSTSSGIYEQYF.

This sequence joins TRBV18 and TRBJ2-5, with a weak D call TRBD1 (6 bases). Germline CDR1 KGHSH, CDR2 LQKENI. The germline V and J ends were trimmed by 5 bases and 1 base, with 11 bases remaining between them. The CDR3 has 14 amino acids. CDR3 in DNA: TGTGCCAGCTCAACATCGACAGGCCAAGAGACCCAGTACTTC. It yields the protein CASSTSTGQETQYF.